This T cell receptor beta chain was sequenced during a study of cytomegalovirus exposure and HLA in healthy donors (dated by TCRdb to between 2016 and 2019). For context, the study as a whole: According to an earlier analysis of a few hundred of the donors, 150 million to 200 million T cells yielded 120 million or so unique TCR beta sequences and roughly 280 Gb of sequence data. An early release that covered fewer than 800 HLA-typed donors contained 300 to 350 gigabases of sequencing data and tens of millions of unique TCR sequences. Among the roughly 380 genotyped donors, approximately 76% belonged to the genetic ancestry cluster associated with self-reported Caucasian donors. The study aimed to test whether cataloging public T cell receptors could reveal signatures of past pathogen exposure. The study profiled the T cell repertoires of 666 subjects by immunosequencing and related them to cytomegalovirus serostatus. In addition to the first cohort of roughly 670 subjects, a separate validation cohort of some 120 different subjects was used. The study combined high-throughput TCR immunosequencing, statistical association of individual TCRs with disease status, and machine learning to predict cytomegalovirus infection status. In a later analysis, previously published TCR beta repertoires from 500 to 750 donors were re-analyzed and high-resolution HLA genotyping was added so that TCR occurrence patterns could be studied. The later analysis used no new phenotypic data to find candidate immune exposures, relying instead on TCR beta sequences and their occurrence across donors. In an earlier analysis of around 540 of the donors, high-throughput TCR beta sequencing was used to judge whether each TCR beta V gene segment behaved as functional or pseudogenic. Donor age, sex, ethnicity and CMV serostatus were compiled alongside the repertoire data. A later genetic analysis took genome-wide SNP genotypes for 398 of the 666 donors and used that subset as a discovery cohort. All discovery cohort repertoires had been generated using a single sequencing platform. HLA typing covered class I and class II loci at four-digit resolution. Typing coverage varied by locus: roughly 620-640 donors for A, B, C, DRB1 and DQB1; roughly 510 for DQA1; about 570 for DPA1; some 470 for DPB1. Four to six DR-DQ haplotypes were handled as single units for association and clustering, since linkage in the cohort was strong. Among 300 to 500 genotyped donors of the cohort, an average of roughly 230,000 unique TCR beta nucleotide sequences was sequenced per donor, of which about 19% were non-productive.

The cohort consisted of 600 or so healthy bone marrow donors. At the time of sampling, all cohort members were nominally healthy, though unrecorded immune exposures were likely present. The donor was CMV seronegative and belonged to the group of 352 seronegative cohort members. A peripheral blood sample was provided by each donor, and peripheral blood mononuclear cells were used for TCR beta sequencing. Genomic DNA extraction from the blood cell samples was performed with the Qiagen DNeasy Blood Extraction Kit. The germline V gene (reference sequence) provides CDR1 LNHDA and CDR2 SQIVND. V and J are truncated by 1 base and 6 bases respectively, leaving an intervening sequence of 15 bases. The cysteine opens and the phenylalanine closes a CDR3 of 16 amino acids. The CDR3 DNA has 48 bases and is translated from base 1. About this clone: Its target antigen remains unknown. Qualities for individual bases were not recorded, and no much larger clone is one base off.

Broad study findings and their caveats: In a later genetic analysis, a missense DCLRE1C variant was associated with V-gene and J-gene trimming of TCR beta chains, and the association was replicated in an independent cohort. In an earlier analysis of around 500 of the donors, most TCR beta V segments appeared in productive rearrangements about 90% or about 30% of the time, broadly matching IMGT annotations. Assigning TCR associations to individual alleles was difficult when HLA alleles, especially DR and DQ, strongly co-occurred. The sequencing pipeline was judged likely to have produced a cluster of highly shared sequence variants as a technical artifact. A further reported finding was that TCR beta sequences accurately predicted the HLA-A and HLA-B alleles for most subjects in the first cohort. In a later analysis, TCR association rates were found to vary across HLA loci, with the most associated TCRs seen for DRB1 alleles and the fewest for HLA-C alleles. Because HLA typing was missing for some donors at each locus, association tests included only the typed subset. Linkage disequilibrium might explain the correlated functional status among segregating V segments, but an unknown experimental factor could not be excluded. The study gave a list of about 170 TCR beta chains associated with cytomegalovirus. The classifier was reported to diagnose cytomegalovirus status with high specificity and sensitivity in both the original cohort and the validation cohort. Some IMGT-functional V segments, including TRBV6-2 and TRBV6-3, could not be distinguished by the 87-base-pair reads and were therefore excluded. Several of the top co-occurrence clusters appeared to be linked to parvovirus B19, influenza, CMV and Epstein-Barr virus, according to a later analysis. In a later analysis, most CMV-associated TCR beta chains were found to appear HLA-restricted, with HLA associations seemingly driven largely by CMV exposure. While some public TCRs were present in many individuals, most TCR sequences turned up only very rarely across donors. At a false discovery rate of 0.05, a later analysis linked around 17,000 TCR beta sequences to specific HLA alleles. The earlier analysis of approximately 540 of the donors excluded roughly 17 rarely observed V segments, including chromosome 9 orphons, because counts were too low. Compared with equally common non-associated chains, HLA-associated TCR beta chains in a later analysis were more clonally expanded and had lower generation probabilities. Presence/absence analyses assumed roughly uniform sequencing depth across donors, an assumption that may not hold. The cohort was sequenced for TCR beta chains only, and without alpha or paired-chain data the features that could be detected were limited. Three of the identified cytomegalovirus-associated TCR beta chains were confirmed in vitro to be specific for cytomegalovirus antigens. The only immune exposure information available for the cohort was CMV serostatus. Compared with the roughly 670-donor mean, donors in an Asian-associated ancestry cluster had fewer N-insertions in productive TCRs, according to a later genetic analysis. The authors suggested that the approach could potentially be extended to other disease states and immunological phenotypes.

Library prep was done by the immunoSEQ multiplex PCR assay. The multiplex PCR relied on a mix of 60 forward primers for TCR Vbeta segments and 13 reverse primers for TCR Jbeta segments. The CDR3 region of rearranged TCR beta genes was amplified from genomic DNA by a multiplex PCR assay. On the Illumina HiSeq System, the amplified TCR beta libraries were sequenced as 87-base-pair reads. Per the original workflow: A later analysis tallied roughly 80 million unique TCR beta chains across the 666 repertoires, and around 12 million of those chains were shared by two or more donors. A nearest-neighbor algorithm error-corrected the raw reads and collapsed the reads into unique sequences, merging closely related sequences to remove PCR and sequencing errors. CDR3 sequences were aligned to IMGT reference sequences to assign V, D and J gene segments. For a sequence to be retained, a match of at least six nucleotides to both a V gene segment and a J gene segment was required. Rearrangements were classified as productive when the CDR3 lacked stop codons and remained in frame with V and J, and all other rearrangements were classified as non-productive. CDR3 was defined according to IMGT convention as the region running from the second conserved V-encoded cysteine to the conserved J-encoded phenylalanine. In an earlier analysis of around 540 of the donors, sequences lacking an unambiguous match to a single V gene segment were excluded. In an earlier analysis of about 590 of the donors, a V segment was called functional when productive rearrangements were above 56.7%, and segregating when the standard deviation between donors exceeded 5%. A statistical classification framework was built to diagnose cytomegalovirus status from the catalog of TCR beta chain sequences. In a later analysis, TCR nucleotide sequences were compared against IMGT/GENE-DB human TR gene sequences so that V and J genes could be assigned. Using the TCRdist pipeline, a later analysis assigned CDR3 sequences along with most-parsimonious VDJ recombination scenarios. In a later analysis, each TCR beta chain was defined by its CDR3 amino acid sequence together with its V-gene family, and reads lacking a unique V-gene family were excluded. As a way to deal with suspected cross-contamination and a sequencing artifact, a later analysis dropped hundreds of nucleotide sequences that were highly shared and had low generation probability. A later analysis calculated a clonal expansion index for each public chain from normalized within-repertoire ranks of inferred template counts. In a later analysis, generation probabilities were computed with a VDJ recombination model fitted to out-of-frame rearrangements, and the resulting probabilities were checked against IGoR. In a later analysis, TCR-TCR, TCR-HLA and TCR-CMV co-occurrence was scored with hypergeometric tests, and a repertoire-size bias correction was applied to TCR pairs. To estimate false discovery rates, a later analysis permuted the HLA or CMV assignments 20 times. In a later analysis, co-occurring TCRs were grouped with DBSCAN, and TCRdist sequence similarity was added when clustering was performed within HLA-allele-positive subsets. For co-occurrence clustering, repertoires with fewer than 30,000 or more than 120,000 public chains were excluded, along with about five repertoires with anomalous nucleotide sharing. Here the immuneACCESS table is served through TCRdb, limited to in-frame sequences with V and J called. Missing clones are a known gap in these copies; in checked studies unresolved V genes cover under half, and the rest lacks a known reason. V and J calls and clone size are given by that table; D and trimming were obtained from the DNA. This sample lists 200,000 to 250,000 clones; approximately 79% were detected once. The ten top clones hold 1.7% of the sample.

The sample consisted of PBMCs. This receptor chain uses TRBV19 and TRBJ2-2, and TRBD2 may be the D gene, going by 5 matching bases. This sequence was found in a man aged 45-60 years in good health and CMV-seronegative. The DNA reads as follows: TGTGCCAGTAGTATAGTTACTAGTTTAAAGGCCGGGGAGCTGTTTTTT. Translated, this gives CASSIVTSLKAGELFF.